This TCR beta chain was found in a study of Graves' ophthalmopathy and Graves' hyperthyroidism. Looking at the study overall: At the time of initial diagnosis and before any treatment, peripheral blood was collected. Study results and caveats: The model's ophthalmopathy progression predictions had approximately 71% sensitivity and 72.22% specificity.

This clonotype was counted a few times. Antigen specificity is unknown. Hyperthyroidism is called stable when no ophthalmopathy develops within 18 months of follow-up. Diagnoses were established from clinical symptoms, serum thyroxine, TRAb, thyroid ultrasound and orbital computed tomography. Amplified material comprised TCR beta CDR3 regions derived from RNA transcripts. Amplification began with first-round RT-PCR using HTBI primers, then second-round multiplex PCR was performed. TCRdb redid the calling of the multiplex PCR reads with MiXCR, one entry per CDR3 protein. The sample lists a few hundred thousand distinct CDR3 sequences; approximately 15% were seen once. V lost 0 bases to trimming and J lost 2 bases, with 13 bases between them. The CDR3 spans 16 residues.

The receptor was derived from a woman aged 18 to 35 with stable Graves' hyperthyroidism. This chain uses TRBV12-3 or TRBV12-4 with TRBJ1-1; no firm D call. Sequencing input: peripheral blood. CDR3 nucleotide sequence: TGTGCCAGCAGTTTAGCTGGAGGAGGGTTCAACACTGAAGCTTTCTTT. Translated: CASSLAGGGFNTEAFF.